The sequence of this T cell receptor beta chain was determined in a study of cytomegalovirus exposure and HLA in healthy donors. PCR amplification relied on 60 Vbeta primers (plus 13 Jbeta primers). Assay: immunoSEQ multiplex PCR; the TCRdb copy retains only in-frame clones and omits some. The top ten clones hold 1.2% of a sample with approximately 91,000 clones, 69% of them seen once. Sequencing was performed on PBMCs. The receptor was isolated from a female donor in good health and CMV-seronegative.

The CDR3 loop reads CASSLDRENNQPQHF. CDR3 DNA sequence: TGTGCCAGCAGCCTCGACAGGGAAAACAATCAGCCCCAGCATTTT. This chain uses TRBV7-9 with TRBJ1-5; TRBD1 matches 7 bases. After removal of 5 bases from V and 3 bases from J, the junction contained 7 bases not matched to a gene. CDR3 length equals 15 residues. Germline V lookup: CDR1 SEHNR, CDR2 FQNEAQ (reference sequence).